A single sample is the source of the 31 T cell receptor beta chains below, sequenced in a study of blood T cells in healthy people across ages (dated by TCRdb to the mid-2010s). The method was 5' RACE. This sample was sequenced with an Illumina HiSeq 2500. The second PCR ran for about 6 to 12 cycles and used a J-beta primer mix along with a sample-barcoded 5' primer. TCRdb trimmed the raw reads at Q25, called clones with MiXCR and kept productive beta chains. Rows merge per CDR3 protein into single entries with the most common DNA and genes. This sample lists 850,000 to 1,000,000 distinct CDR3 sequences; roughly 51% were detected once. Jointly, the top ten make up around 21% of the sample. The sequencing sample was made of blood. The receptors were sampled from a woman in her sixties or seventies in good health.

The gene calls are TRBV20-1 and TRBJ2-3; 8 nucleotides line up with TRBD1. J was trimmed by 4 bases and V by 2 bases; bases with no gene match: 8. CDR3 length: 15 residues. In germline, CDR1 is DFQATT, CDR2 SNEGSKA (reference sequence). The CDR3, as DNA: TGCAGTGCTAGATCCACAGGACAGGGACCAGATACGCAGTATTTT. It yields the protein CSARSTGQGPDTQYF.

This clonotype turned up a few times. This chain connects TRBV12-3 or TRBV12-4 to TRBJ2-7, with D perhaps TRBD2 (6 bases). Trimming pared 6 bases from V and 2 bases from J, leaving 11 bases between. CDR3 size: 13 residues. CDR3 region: CASSETSPYEQYF. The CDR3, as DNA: TGTGCCAGCAGCGAGACTAGTCCCTACGAGCAGTACTTC.

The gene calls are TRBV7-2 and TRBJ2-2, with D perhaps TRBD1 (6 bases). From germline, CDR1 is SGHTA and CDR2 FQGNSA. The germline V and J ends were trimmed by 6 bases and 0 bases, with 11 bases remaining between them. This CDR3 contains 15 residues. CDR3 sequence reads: CASSPGHTNTGELFF. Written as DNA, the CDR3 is TGTGCCAGCAGTCCGGGACACACGAACACCGGGGAGCTGTTTTTT. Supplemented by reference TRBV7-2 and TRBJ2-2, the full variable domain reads GAGVSQSPSNKVTEKGKDVELRCDPISGHTALYWYRQSLGQGLEFLIYFQGNSAPDKSGLPSDRFSAERTGGSVSTLTIQRTQQEDSAVYLCASSPGHTNTGELFFGEGSRLTVL.

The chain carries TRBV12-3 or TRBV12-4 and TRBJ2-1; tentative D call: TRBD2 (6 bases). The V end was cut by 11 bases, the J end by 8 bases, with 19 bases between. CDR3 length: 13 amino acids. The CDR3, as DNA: TGTGCCGGGCCGGCTAGCGAATGGGATGAGCAGTTCTTC. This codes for CAGPASEWDEQFF.

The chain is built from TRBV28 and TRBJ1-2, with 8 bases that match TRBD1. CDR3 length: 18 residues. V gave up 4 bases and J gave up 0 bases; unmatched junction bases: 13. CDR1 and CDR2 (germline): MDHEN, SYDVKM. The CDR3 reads CASSSISGGGRSNYGYTF. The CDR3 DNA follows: TGTGCCAGCAGTTCAATTTCAGGGGGCGGAAGATCTAACTATGGCTACACCTTC.

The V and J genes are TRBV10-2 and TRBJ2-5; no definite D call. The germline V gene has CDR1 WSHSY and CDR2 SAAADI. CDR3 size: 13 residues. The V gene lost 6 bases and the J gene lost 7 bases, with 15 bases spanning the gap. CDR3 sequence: CASSADRDRTQYF. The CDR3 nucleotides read TGCGCCAGCAGCGCTGACCGAGACCGGACCCAGTACTTC.

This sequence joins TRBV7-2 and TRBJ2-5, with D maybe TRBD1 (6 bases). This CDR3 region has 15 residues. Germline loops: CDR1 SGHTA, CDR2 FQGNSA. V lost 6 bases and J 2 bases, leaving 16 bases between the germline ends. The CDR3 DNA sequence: TGTGCCAGCAGACACCCAGGGGCACAGCAAGAGACCCAGTACTTC. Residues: CASRHPGAQQETQYF.

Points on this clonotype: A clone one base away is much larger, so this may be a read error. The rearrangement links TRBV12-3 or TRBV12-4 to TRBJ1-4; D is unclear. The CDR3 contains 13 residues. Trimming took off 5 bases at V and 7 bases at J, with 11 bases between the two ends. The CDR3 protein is CASSVDGSEKLFF. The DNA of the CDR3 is TGTGCCAGCAGTGTGGACGGCAGTGAAAAACTGTTTTTT.

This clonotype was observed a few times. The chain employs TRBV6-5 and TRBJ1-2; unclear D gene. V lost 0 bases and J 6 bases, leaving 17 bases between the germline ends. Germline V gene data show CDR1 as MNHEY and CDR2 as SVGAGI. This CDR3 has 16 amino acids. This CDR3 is CASSYSRYRSPDGYTF. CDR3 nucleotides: TGTGCCAGCAGTTACTCGAGATATAGGAGCCCCGATGGCTACACCTTC.

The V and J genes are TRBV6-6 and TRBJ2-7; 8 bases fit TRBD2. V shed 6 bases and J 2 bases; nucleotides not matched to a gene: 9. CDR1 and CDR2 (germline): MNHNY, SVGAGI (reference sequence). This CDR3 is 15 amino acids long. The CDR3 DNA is TGTGCCAGCAGGCCCACTAGCGGAAAAACCTACGAGCAGTACTTC. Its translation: CASRPTSGKTYEQYF.

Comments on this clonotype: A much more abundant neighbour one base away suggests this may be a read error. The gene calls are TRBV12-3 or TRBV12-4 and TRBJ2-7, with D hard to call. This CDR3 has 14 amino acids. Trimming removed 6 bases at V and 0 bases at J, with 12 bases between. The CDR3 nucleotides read TGTGCCAGCAGCCTACGTAGCAACTCCTACGAGCAGTACTTC. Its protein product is CASSLRSNSYEQYF.

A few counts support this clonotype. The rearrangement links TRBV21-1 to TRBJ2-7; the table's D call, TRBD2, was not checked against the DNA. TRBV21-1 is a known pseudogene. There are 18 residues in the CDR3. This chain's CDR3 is CASSKLEDSSGRRYEQYF. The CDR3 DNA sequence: TGTGCCAGCAGCAAACTGGAGGACAGTAGCGGGAGAAGGTACGAGCAGTACTTC.

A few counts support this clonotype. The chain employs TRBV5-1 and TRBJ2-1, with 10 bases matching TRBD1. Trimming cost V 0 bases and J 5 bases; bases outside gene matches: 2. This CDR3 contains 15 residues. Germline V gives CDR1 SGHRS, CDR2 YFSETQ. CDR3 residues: CASSLGDRGDNEQFF. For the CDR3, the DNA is TGCGCCAGCAGCTTGGGGGACAGGGGTGACAATGAGCAGTTCTTC.

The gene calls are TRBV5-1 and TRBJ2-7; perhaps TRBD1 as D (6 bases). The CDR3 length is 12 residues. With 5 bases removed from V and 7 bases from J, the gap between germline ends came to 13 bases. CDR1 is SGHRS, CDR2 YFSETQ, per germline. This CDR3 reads CASRQGMREQYF. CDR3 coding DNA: TGCGCCAGCAGGCAGGGGATGAGGGAGCAGTACTTC.

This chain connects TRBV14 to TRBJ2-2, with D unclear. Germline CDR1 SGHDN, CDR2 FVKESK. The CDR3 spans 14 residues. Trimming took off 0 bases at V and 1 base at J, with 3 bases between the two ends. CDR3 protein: CASSQDWNTGELFF. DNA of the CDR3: TGTGCCAGCAGCCAAGACTGGAACACCGGGGAGCTGTTTTTT.

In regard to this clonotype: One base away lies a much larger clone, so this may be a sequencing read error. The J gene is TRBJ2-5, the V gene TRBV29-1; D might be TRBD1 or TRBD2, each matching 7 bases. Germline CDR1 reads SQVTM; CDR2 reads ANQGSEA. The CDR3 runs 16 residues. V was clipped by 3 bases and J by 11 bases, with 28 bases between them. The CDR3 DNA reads TGCAGCGTTGACGGATTGGGACAGCGGGACTACAATGAGCAGTACTTC. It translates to CSVDGLGQRDYNEQYF.

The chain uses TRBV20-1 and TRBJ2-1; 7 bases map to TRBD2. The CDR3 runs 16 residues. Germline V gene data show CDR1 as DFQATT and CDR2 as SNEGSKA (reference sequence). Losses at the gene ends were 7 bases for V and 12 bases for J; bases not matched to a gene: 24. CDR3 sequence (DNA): TGCAGTGTCCAGATGGTTTACGGCGGGAGTAACACTGGGCAGTTCTTC. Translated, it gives CSVQMVYGGSNTGQFF.

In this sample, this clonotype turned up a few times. DNA of the CDR3: TGTGCCAGCACCAAGACTAGTTCTAGCCAAGAGACCCAGTACTTC. It yields the protein CASTKTSSSQETQYF. The chain uses TRBV4-2 and TRBJ2-5; D may be TRBD2 (6 bases). In germline, CDR1 is LGHNA, CDR2 YNFKEQ. CDR3 length: 15 amino acids. V was clipped by 7 bases and J by 1 base, with 16 bases between them.

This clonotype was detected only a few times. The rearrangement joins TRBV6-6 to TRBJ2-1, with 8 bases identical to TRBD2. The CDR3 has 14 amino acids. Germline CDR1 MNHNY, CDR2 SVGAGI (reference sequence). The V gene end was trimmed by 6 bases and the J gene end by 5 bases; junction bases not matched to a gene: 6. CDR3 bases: TGTGCCAGCAGGGATAGCGGGAACCACAATGAGCAGTTCTTC. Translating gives CASRDSGNHNEQFF.

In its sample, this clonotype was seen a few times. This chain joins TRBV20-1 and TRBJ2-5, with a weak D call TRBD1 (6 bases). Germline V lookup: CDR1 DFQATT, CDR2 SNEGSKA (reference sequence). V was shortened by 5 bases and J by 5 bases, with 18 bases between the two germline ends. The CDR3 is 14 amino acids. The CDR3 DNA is TGCAGTGCTCCACAACGTCAGGGGATGGAGACCCAGTACTTC. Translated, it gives CSAPQRQGMETQYF.

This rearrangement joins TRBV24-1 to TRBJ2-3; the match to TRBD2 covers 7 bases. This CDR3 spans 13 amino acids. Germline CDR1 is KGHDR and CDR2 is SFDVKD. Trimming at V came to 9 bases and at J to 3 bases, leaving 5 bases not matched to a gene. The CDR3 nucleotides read TGTGCCACCGGCGGGAGCCCAACAGATACGCAGTATTTT. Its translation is CATGGSPTDTQYF.

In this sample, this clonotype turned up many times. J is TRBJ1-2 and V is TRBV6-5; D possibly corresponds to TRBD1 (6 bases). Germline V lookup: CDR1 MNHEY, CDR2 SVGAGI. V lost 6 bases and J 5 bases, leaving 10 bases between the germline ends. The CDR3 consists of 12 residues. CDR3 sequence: CASRDRNYGYTF. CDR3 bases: TGTGCCAGCAGGGACAGAAATTATGGCTACACCTTC.

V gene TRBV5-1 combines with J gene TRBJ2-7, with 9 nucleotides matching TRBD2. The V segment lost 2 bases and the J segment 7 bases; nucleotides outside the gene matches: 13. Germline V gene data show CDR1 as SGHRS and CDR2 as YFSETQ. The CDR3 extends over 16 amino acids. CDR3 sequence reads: CASSFGGVSGSTEQYF. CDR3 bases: TGCGCCAGCAGCTTTGGAGGCGTTAGCGGGAGTACGGAGCAGTACTTC.

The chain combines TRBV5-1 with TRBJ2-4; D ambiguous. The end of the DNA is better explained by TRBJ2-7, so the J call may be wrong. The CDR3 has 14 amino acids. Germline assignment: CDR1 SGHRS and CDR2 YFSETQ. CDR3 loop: CASSLASVDYEQYF. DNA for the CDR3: TGCGCCAGCAGCTTGGCGAGCGTGGACTACGAGCAGTACTTC.

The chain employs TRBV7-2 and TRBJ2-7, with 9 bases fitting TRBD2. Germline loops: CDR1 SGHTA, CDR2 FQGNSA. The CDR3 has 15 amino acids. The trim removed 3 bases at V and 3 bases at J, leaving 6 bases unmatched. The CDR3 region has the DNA TGTGCCAGCAGCTTTCCAGCGGGGGGAATCTACGAGCAGTACTTC. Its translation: CASSFPAGGIYEQYF.

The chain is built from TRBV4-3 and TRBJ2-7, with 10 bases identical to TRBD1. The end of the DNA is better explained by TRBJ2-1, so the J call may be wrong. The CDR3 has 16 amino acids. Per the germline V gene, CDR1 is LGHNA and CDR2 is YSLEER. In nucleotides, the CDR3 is TGCGCCAGCAGCCAAGATGAGAGGGACAGGGGCGGCGAGCAGTTCTTC. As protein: CASSQDERDRGGEQFF.

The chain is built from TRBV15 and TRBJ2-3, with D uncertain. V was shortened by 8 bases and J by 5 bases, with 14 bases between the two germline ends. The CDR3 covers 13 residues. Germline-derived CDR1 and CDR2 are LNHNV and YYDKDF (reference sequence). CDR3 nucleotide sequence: TGTGCCACCGCCGTAGGGCCGGGAGATACGCAGTATTTT. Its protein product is CATAVGPGDTQYF.

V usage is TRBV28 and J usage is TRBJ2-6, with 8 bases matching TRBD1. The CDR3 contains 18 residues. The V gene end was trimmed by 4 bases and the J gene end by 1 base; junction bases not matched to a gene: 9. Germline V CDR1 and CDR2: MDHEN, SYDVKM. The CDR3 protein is CASSYRDRFYSGANVLTF. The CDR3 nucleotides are TGTGCCAGCAGTTACCGGGACAGGTTCTATTCTGGGGCCAACGTCCTGACTTTC.

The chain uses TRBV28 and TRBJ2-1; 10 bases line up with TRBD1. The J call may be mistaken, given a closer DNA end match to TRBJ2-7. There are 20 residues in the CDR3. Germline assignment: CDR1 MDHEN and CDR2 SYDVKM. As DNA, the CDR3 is TGTGCCAGCAGCATACTACCGGGACAGGGGTTCCATAGCTCCTACAATGAGCAGTACTTC. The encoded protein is CASSILPGQGFHSSYNEQYF.

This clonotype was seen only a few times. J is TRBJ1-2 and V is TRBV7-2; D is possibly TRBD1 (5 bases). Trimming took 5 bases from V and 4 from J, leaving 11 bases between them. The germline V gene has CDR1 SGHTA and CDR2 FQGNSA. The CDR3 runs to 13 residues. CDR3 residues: CASSPPGPYGYTF. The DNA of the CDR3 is TGTGCCAGCAGCCCCCCGGGACCCTATGGCTACACCTTC. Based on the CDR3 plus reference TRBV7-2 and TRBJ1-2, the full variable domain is GAGVSQSPSNKVTEKGKDVELRCDPISGHTALYWYRQSLGQGLEFLIYFQGNSAPDKSGLPSDRFSAERTGGSVSTLTIQRTQQEDSAVYLCASSPPGPYGYTFGSGTRLTVV.

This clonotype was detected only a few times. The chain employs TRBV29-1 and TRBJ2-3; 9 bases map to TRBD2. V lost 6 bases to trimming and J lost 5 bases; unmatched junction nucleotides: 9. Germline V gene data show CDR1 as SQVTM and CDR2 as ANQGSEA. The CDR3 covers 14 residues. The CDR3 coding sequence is TGCAGCGTAGCCGTAGCGGGAGCGGTAGATACGCAGTATTTT. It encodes CSVAVAGAVDTQYF.